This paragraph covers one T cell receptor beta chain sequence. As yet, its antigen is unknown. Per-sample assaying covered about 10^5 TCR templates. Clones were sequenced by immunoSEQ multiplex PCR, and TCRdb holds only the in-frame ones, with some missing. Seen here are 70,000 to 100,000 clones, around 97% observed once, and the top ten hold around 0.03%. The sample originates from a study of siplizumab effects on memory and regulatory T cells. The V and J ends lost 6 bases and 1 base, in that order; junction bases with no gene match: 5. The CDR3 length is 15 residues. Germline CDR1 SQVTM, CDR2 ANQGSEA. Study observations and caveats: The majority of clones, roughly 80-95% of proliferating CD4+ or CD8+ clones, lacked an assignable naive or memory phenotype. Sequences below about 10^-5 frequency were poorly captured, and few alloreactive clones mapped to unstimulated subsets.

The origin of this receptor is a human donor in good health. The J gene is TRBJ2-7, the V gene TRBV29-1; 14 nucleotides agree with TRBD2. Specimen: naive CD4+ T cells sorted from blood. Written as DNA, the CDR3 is TGCAGCGTCCGCGGACTAGCGGGGGGATCCTACGAGCAGTACTTC. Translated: CSVRGLAGGSYEQYF.